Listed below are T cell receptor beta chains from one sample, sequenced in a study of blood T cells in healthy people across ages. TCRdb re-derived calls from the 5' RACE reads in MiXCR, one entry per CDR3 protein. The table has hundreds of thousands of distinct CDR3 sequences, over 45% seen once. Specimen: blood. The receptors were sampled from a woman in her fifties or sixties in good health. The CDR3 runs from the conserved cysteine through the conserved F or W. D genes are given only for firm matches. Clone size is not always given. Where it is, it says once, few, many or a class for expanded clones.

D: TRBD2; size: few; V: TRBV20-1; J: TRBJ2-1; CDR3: CSARDWERDGYNEQFF; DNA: TGCAGTGCTAGAGATTGGGAGCGGGACGGCTACAATGAGCAGTTCTTC
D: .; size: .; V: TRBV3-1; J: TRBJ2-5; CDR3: CASRKRVHFQETQYF; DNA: TGTGCCAGCAGGAAACGGGTCCACTTCCAAGAGACCCAGTACTTC
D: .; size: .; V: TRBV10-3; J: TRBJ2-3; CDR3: CAISGGADTQYF; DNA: TGTGCCATCAGTGGGGGGGCCGATACGCAGTATTTT
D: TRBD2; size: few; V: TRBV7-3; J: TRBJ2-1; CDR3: CASSRELADEQFF; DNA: TGTGCCAGCAGCCGCGAACTAGCGGATGAGCAGTTCTTC
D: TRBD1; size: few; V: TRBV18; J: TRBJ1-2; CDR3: CASSPLGQGKDGYTF; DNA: TGTGCCAGCTCACCTCTTGGACAGGGGAAGGATGGCTACACCTTC
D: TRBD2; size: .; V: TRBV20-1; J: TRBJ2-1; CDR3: CSARDLTSGSYNEQFF; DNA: TGCAGTGCTAGAGATCTGACTAGCGGGAGCTACAATGAGCAGTTCTTC
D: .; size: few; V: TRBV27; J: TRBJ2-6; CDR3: CASSLGFSGANVLTF; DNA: TGTGCCAGCAGTTTAGGGTTCTCTGGGGCCAACGTCCTGACTTTC
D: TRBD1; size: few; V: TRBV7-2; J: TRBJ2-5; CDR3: CASSLTDRVHETQYF; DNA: TGTGCCAGCAGCTTAACGGACAGGGTCCACGAGACCCAGTACTTC
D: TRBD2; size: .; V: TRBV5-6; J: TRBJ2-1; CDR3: CASSFSWTSGISGFDEQFF; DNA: TGTGCCAGCAGCTTCTCTTGGACTAGCGGGATCTCCGGGTTCGATGAGCAGTTCTTC
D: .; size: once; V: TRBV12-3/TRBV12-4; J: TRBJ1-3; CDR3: CASNFFSLGSSGNTIYF; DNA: TGTGCCAGCAACTTTTTCTCCCTGGGGAGCTCTGGAAACACCATATATTTT
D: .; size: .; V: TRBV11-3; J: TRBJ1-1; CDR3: CASSLSYPTATEAFF; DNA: TGTGCCAGCAGCTTATCGTACCCAACCGCCACTGAAGCTTTCTTT
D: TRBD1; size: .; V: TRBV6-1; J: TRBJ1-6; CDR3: CASRSTGANSPPHF; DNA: TGTGCCAGCAGGTCGACAGGGGCGAATTCACCCCCCCACTTT
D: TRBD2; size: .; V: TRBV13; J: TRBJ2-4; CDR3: CASSFTSGKNIQYF; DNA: TGTGCCAGCAGCTTCACTAGCGGGAAAAACATTCAGTACTTC
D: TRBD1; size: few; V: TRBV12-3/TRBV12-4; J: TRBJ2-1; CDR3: CASSFLDRANEQFF; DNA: TGTGCCAGCAGTTTCTTGGACAGGGCCAATGAGCAGTTCTTC
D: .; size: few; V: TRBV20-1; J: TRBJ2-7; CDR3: CSARGHLGGGGYEQYF; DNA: TGCAGTGCTAGAGGCCACTTGGGGGGCGGTGGCTACGAGCAGTACTTC
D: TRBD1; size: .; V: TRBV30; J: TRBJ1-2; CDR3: CAGRDRVDGYTF; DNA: TGTGCCGGAAGGGACAGGGTTGATGGCTACACCTTC
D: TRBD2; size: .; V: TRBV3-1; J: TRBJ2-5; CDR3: CASSQDSGMKETQYF; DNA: TGTGCCAGCAGCCAAGATAGCGGGATGAAAGAGACCCAGTACTTC
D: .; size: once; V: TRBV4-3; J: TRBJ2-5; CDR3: CASSQGVFYNEQYF; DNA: TGCGCCAGCAGCCAAGGTGTCTTTTACAATGAGCAGTACTTC
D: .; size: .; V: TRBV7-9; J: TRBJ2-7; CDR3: CASSLKGGEQYF; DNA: TGTGCCAGCAGCTTAAAGGGGGGCGAGCAGTACTTC
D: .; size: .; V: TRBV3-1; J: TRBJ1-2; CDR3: CASSQVSSGYGYTF; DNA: TGTGCCAGCAGCCAAGTCTCGTCAGGCTATGGCTACACCTTC
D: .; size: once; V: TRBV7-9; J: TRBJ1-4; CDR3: CASSATHGTGEKLFF; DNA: TGTGCCAGCAGCGCGACTCACGGGACGGGTGAAAAACTGTTTTTT
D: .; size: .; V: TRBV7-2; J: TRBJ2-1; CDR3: CASSLSYNEQLF; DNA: TGTGCCAGCAGCTTATCCTACAATGAGCAGTTATTC
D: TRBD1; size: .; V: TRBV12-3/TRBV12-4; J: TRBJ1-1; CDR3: CASSPRRDRGWNTEAFF; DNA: TGTGCCAGCAGCCCGAGGCGGGACAGGGGATGGAACACTGAAGCTTTCTTT
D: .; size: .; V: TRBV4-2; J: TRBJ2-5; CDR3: CASSQALGRGAYNEQYF; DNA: TGTGCCAGCAGCCAAGCCTTAGGACGGGGAGCCTACAATGAGCAGTACTTC
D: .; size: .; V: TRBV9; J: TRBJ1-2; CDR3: CASSGRRGYTF; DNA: TGTGCCAGCAGCGGACGAAGAGGCTACACCTTC
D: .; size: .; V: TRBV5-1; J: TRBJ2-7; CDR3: CASSIQGRTYEQYF; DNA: TGCGCCAGCAGTATCCAGGGGAGGACCTACGAGCAGTACTTC
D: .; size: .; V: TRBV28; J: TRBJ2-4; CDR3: CASSLCGGGKNIQYF; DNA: TGTGCCAGCAGTTTATGTGGAGGTGGCAAAAACATTCAGTACTTC
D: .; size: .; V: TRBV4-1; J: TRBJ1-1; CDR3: CASSQSGGGTEAFF; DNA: TGCGCCAGCAGCCAATCCGGGGGGGGCACTGAAGCTTTCTTT
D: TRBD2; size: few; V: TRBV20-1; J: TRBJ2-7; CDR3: CSARAGLAGGGEQYF; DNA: TGCAGTGCTAGGGCGGGACTAGCGGGAGGAGGCGAGCAGTACTTC
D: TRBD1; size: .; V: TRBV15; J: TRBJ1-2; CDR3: CATSRDRKRTGFWDGYTF; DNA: TGTGCCACCAGCAGAGATCGAAAAAGGACAGGATTTTGGGACGGCTACACCTTC
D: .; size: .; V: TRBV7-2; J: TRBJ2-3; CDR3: CASSPQGWGTDTQYF; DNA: TGTGCCAGCAGCCCTCAGGGGTGGGGGACAGATACGCAGTATTTT
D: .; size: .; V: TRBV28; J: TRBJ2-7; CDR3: CASKEGLGSYEQYF; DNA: TGTGCCAGCAAGGAGGGCCTCGGCTCCTACGAGCAGTACTTC
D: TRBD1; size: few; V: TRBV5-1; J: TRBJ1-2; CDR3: CASEQGTGYGYTF; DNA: TGCGCCAGCGAACAGGGGACGGGCTATGGCTACACCTTC
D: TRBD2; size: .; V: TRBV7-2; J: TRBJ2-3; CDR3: CASSFLPGLASDTQYF; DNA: TGTGCCAGCAGCTTCCTCCCGGGACTAGCGTCAGATACGCAGTATTTT
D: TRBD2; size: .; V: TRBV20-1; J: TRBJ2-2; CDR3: CSARTSGSETGELFF; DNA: TGCAGTGCTAGAACTAGCGGGAGTGAGACCGGGGAGCTGTTTTTT
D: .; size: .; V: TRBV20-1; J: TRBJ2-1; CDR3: CSATTSPNEQFF; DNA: TGCAGTGCTACTACTAGCCCCAATGAGCAGTTCTTC
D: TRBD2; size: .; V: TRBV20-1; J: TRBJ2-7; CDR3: CSANGGLAYEQYF; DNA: TGCAGTGCTAATGGCGGACTAGCCTACGAGCAGTACTTC
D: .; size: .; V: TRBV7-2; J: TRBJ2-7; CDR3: CASSLSQPTEQYF; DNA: TGTGCCAGCAGCCTGAGTCAACCTACCGAGCAGTACTTC
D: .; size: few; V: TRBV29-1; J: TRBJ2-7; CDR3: CSVDPGLQSGQYF; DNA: TGCAGCGTCGATCCGGGACTCCAGAGTGGGCAGTACTTC
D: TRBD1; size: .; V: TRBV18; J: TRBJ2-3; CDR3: CASSSNRGDTQYF; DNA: TGTGCCAGCTCATCCAACAGGGGGGATACGCAGTATTTT
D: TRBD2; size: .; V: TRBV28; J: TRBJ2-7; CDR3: CASSLGGDLHEQYF; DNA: TGTGCCAGCAGTTTAGGGGGGGACCTCCACGAGCAGTACTTC
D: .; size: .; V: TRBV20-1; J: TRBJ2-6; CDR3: CSASEGRAGANVLTF; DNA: TGCAGTGCTAGCGAGGGGAGAGCTGGGGCCAACGTCCTGACTTTC
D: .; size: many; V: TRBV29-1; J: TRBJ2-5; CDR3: CSVSTVSQETQYF; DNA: TGCAGCGTCTCGACAGTGTCTCAAGAGACCCAGTACTTC
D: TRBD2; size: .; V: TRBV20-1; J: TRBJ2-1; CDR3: CSAPGLAKTNEQFF; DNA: TGCAGTGCCCCGGGACTAGCTAAGACCAATGAGCAGTTCTTC
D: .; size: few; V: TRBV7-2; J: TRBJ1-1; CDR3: CASSLGPGALNTEAFF; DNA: TGTGCCAGCAGCTTAGGGCCAGGGGCATTGAACACTGAAGCTTTCTTT
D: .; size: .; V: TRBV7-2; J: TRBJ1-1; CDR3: CASSLGQLRTEAFF; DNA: TGTGCCAGCAGCTTAGGGCAGTTACGGACTGAAGCTTTCTTT
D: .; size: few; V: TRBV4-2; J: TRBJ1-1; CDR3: CATSGPGNTEAFF; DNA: TGTGCCACCTCAGGGCCGGGGAACACTGAAGCTTTCTTT
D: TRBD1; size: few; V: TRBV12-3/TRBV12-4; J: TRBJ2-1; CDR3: CASSFWGQGVSNEQFF; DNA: TGTGCCAGCAGTTTTTGGGGACAGGGGGTTTCTAATGAGCAGTTCTTC
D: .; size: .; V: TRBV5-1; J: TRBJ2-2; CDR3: CASSLLPDTGELFF; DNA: TGCGCCAGCAGCTTACTCCCCGACACCGGGGAGCTGTTTTTT
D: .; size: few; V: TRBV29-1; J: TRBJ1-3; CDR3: CGVGVWSTIYF; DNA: TGCGGCGTTGGAGTCTGGAGCACCATATATTTT
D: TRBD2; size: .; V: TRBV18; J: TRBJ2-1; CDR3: CASSPRAGGHNEQFF; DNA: TGTGCCAGCTCACCAAGAGCGGGAGGACACAATGAGCAGTTCTTC
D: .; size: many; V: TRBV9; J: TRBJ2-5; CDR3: CASSSRGTRETQYF; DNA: TGTGCCAGCAGCTCCCGGGGTACCCGAGAGACCCAGTACTTC
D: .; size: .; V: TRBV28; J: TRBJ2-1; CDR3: CASSLSHNDQFF; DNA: TGTGCCAGCAGTTTAAGTCACAATGACCAGTTCTTC